A single T cell receptor (beta chain) is shown here with its context. The data were obtained in a study of blood T cell repertoires in COVID-19. Whole-study context: There were acute and convalescent COVID-19 samples, and they came from the United States, Italy and Spain. PBMCs, B-cell-depleted T cells, or T cells were the source of the cDNA or gDNA that made up the material.

In the source study's methods: How many nucleated cells were present was estimated from reference gene primer amplification. Sequenced by immunoSEQ multiplex PCR; TCRdb stores in-frame clones only, minus some. V, J and clone size reflect that table, while D and trimming were determined from the DNA. The table has about 19,000 clones, 80% to 90% seen once. Trimming stripped 0 bases from V and 4 bases from J, with 11 bases between. The germline CDR1 and CDR2 sequences are KGHDR and SFDVKD. The CDR3 totals 15 residues. The chain couples TRBV24-1 to TRBJ1-2, with D perhaps TRBD1 (6 bases). This sequence originates from a human donor in a cohort sampled during active COVID-19. Sequencing input: peripheral blood. The CDR3 protein is CATSDLAEGGYGYTF. CDR3 coding DNA: TGTGCCACCAGTGATTTGGCTGAAGGGGGCTATGGCTACACCTTC.